What follows is one TCR beta chain and its context. What it binds is not known. This sample stems from a study of cytomegalovirus exposure and HLA in healthy donors. Study findings and constraints: The productive fraction for most TCR beta V segments was about 90% or about 30% in an earlier analysis.

Trimming removed 5 bases from V and 8 bases from J, with 19 bases in between. Germline V gene data show CDR1 as LNHNV and CDR2 as YYDKDF (reference sequence). CDR3 size: 16 residues. The study ran its PCR with 60 Vbeta and 13 Jbeta primers. Assay used: immunoSEQ multiplex PCR; TCRdb lists only in-frame clones, some missing. Counted here are some 65,000 clones, more than 75% occurring once; the ten biggest clones make up around 2.9%. The specimen was PBMCs. This chain uses TRBV15 with TRBJ1-6; possible D gene TRBD1, 6 bases. This TCR derives from a girl aged 10-17 years in good health and CMV-seropositive. CDR3 protein: CATSPLVRQVDSPLHF. The CDR3 DNA follows: TGTGCCACCAGCCCGCTTGTGAGACAGGTGGATTCACCCCTCCACTTT.